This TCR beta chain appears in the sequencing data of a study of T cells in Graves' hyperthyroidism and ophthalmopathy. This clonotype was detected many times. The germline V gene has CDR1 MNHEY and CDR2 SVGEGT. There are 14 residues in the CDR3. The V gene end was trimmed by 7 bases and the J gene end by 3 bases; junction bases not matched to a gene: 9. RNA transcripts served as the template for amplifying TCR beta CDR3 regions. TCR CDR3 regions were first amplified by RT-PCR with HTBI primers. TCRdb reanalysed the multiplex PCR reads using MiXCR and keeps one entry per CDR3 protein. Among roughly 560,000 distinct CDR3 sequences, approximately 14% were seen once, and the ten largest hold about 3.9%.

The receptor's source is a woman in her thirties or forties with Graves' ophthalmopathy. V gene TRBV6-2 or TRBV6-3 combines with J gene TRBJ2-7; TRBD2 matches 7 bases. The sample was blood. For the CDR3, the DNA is TGTGCCAGCACCCACGGGGAGGGGTACTACGAGCAGTACTTC. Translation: CASTHGEGYYEQYF.